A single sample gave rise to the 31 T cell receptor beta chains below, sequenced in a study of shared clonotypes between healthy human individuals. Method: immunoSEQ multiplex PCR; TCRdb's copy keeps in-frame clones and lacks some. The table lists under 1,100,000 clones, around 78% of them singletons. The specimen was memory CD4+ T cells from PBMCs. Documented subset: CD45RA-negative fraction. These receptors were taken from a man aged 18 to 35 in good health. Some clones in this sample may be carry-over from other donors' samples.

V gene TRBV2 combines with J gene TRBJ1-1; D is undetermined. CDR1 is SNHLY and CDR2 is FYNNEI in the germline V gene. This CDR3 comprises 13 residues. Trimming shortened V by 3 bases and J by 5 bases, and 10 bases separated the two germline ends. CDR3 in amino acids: CASSDGERTEAFF. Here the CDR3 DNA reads TGTGCCAGCAGTGACGGGGAGCGGACTGAAGCTTTCTTT.

Written as DNA, the CDR3 is TGCGCCAGCAGCTTGGATCCCATCTCTGGGGCCAACGTCCTGACTTTC. The encoded protein is CASSLDPISGANVLTF. This chain joins TRBV5-1 and TRBJ2-6; no firm D call. Germline-derived CDR1 and CDR2 are SGHRS and YFSETQ. Trimming shortened V by 0 bases and J by 0 bases, and 7 bases separated the two germline ends. The CDR3 runs to 16 residues. Using reference TRBV5-1 and TRBJ2-6 for the parts outside the CDR3, the full variable domain is KAGVTQTPRYLIKTRGQQVTLSCSPISGHRSVSWYQQTPGQGLQFLFEYFSETQRNKGNFPGRFSGRQFSNSRSEMNVSTLELGDSALYLCASSLDPISGANVLTFGAGSRLTVL.

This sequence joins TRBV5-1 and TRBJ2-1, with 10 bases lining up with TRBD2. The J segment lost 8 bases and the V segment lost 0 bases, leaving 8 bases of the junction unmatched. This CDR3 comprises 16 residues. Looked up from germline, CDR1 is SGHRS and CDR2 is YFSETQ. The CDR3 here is CASSLGLAGVWYEQFF. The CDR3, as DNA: TGCGCCAGCAGCTTGGGGCTAGCGGGAGTTTGGTATGAGCAGTTCTTC.

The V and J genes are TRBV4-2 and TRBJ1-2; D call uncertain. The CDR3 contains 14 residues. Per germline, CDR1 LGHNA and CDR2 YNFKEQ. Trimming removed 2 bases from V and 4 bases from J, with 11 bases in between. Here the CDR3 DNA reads TGTGCCAGCAGCCAATTAACGGTAGGCTATGGCTACACCTTC. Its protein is CASSQLTVGYGYTF.

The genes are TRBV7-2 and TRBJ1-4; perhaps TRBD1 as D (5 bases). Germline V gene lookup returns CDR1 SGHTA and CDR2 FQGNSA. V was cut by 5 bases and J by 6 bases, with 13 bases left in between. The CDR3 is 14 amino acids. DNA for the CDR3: TGTGCCAGCAGCATGACAGCTCGGGATGAAAAACTGTTTTTT. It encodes CASSMTARDEKLFF. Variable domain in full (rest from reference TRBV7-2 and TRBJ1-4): GAGVSQSPSNKVTEKGKDVELRCDPISGHTALYWYRQSLGQGLEFLIYFQGNSAPDKSGLPSDRFSAERTGGSVSTLTIQRTQQEDSAVYLCASSMTARDEKLFFGSGTQLSVL.

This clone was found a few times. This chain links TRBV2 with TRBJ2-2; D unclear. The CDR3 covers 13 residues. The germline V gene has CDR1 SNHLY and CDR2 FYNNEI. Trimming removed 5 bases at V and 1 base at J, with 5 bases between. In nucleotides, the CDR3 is TGTGCCAGCAGTAGACTGAACACCGGGGAGCTGTTTTTT. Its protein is CASSRLNTGELFF.

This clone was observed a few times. In DNA form, the CDR3 reads TGTGCCACCGGGGACGGCTACGAGCAGTACTTC. This translates into CATGDGYEQYF. The chain recombines TRBV10-3 with TRBJ2-7; TRBD1 or TRBD2 may be the D gene (5 bases each). Germline loops: CDR1 ENHRY, CDR2 SYGVKD. CDR3 length equals 11 residues. V dropped 10 bases and J dropped 3 bases, with 10 bases sitting between them.

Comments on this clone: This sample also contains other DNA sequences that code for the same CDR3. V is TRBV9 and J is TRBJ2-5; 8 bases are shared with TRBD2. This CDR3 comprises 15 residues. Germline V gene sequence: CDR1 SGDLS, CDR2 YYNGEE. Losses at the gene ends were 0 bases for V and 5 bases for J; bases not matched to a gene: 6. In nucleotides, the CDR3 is TGTGCCAGCAGCGTAGTCGGACTAGCCGGGGAGACCCAGTACTTC. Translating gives CASSVVGLAGETQYF.

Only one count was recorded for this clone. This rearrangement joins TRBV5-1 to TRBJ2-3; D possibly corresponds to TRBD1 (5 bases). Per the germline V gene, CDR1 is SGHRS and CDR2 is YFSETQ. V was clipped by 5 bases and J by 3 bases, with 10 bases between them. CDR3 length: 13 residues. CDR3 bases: TGCGCCAGCAGACAGGACACTACAGATACGCAGTATTTT. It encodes CASRQDTTDTQYF.

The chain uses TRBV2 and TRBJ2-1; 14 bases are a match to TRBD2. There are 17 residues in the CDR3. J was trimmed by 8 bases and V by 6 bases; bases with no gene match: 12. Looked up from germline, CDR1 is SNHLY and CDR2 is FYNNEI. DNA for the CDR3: TGTGCCAGCAGGTCGAAGACTAGCGGGAGGGCCGATTATGAGCAGTTCTTC. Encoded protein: CASRSKTSGRADYEQFF.

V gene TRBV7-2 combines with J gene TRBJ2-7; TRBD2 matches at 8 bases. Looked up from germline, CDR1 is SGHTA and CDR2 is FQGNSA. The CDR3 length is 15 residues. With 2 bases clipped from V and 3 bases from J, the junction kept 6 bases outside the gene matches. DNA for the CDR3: TGTGCCAGCAGCTTAAGATCGCGGGGGGTCTACGAGCAGTACTTC. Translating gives CASSLRSRGVYEQYF.

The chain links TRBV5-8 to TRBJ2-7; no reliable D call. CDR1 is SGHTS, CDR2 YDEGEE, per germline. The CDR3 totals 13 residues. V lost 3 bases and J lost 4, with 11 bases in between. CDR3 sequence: CASSSRIEYEQYF. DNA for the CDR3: TGTGCCAGCAGCTCGCGGATTGAGTACGAGCAGTACTTC.

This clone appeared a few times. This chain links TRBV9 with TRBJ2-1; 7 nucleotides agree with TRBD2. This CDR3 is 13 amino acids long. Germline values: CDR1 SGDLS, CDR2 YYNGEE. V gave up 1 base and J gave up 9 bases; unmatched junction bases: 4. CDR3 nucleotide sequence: TGTGCCAGCAGCGTAAGGGGAGGGAGTGAGCAGTTCTTC. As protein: CASSVRGGSEQFF. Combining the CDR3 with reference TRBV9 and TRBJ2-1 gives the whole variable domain DSGVTQTPKHLITATGQRVTLRCSPRSGDLSVYWYQQSLDQGLQFLIQYYNGEERAKGNILERFSAQQFPDLHSELNLSSLELGDSALYFCASSVRGGSEQFFGPGTRLTVL.

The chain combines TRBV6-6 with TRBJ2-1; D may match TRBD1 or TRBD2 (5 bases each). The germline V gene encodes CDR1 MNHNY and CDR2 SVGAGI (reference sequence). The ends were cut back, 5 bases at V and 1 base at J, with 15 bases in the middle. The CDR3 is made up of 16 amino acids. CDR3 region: CASSRGLSGSYNEQFF. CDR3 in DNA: TGTGCCAGCAGTAGGGGATTGAGCGGTTCCTACAATGAGCAGTTCTTC.

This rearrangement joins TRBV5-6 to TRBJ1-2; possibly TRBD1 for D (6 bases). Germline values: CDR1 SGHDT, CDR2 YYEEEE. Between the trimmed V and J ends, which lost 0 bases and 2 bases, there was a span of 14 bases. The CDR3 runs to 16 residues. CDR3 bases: TGTGCCAGCAGCTTGGTTGGCAGGGGTACCAACTATGGCTACACCTTC. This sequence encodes CASSLVGRGTNYGYTF.

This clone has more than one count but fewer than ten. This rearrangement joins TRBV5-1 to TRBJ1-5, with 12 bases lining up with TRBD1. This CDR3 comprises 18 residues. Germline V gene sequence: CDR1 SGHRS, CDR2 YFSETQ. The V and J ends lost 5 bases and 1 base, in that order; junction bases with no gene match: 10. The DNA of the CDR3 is TGCGCCAGCAGACCCGGGACAGGGGGCTCCTGGAGCAATCAGCCCCAGCATTTT. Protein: CASRPGTGGSWSNQPQHF.

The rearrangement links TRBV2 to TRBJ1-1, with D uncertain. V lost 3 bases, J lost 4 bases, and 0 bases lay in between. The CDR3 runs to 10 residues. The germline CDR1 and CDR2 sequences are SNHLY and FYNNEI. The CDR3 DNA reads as TGTGCCAGCAGTGACACTGAAGCTTTCTTT. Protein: CASSDTEAFF.

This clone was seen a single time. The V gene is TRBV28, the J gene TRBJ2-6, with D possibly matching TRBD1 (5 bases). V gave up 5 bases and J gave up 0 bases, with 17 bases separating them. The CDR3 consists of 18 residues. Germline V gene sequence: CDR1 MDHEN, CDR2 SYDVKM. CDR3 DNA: TGTGCCAGCAGTCCCGTGGTGGGGCAGCGCTCTGGGGCCAACGTCCTGACTTTC. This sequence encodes CASSPVVGQRSGANVLTF. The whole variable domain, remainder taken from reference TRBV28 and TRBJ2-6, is DVKVTQSSRYLVKRTGEKVFLECVQDMDHENMFWYRQDPGLGLRLIYFSYDVKMKEKGDIPEGYSVSREKKERFSLILESASTNQTSMYLCASSPVVGQRSGANVLTFGAGSRLTVL.

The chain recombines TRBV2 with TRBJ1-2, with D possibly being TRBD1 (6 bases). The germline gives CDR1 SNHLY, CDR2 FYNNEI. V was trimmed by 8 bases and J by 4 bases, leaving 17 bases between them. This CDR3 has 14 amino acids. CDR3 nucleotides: TGTGCCAGCGGAACTTTGACAGGAGGCTATGGCTACACCTTC. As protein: CASGTLTGGYGYTF.

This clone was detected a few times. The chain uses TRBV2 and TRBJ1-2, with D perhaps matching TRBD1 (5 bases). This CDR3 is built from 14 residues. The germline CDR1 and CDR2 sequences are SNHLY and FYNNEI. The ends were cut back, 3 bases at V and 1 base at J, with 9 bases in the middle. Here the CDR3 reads CASSEGRLNYGYTF. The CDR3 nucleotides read TGTGCCAGCAGTGAGGGACGCCTTAACTATGGCTACACCTTC.

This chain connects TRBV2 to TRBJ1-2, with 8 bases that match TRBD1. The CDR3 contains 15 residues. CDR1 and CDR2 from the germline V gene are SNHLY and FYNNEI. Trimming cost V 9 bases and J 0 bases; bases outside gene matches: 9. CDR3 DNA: TGTGCCAGTCTCCCAGGACAGGGTGCTAACTATGGCTACACCTTC. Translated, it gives CASLPGQGANYGYTF.

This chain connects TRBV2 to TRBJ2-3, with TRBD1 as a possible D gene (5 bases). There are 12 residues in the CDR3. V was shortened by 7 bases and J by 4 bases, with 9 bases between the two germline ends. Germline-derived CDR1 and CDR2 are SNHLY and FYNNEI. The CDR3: CASKQESDTQYF. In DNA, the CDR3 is TGTGCCAGCAAACAGGAGTCAGATACGCAGTATTTT.

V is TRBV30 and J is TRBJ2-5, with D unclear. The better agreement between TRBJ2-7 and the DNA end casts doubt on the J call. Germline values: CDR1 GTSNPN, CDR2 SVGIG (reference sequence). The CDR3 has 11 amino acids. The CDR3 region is CAWDARSEQYF. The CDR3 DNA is TGTGCCTGGGATGCCAGGTCCGAGCAGTACTTC.

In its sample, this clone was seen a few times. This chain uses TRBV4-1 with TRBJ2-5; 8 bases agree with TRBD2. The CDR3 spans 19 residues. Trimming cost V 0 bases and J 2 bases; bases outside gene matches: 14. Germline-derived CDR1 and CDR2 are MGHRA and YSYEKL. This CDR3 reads CASSQEGTRGGAGQETQYF. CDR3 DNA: TGCGCCAGCAGCCAAGAGGGGACTAGAGGGGGAGCAGGGCAAGAGACCCAGTACTTC.

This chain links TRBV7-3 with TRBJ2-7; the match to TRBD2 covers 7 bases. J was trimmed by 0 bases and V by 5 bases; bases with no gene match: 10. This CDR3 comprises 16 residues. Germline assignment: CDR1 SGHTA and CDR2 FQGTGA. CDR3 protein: CASSPGWWGGSYEQYF. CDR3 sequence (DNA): TGTGCCAGCAGCCCCGGTTGGTGGGGGGGCTCCTACGAGCAGTACTTC.

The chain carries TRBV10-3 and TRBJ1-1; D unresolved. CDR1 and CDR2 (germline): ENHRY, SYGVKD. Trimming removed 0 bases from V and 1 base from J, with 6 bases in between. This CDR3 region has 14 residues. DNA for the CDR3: TGTGCCATCAGTGAGTCCCAGGAGAACACTGAAGCTTTCTTT. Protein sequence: CAISESQENTEAFF.

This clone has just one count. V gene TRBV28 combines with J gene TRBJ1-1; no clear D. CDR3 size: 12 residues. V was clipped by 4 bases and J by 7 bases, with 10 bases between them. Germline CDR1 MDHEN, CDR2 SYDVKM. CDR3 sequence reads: CASSSGPVEAFF. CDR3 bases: TGTGCCAGCAGTTCGGGCCCCGTTGAAGCTTTCTTT. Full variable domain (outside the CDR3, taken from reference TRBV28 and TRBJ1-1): DVKVTQSSRYLVKRTGEKVFLECVQDMDHENMFWYRQDPGLGLRLIYFSYDVKMKEKGDIPEGYSVSREKKERFSLILESASTNQTSMYLCASSSGPVEAFFGQGTRLTVV.

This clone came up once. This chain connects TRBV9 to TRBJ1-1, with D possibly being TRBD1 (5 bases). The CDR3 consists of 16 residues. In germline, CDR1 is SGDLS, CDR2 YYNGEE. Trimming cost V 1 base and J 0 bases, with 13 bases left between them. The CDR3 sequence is CASSVRGDAMNTEAFF. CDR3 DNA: TGTGCCAGCAGCGTACGCGGGGACGCTATGAACACTGAAGCTTTCTTT. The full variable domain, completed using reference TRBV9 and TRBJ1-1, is DSGVTQTPKHLITATGQRVTLRCSPRSGDLSVYWYQQSLDQGLQFLIQYYNGEERAKGNILERFSAQQFPDLHSELNLSSLELGDSALYFCASSVRGDAMNTEAFFGQGTRLTVV.

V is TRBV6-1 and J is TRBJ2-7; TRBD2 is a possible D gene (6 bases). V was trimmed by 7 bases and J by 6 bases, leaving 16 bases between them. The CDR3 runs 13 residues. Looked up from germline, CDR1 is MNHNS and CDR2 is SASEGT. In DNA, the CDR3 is TGTGCCAGCATGACCCGGGAGTGGTTCGAGCAGTACTTC. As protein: CASMTREWFEQYF.

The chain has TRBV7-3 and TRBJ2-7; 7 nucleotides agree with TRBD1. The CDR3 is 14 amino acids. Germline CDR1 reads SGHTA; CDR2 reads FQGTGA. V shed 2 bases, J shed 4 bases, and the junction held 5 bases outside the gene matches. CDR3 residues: CASSLDRDGYEQYF. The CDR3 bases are TGTGCCAGCAGCTTAGACAGGGATGGTTACGAGCAGTACTTC.

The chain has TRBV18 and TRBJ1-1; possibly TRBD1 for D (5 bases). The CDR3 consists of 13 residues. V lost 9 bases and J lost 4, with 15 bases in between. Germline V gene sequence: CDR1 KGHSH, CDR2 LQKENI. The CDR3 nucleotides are TGTGCCAGTTCCCAAGGGGTAAGCACTGAAGCTTTCTTT. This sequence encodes CASSQGVSTEAFF.